This T cell receptor beta chain was sequenced in a study of shared clonotypes between healthy human individuals. Germline V gives CDR1 SGHNT, CDR2 YYREEE (reference sequence). Trimming shortened V by 0 bases and J by 0 bases, and 11 bases separated the two germline ends. The CDR3 is 16 amino acids. Using immunoSEQ multiplex PCR, the repertoire was profiled, and TCRdb retains in-frame clones only, with some absent. The sample lists about 2.5 million clones, 80% to 95% seen once, with around 0.35% in the top ten. The rearrangement uses TRBV5-4 and TRBJ2-3; weak D call: TRBD2 (6 bases). The sample consisted of naive CD4+ T cells from PBMCs. Subset described: CD45RA+ positively selected. This clonotype was obtained from a man younger than 35 in good health. Some clones in this sample may be carry-over from other donors' samples. This CDR3 reads CASSLAAGTSTDTQYF. CDR3 in DNA: TGTGCCAGCAGCTTGGCCGCGGGGACTAGCACAGATACGCAGTATTTT.